This T cell receptor (beta chain) was profiled in a study of blood T cell repertoires in COVID-19. Turning to the study itself: Specimens from acute and convalescent COVID-19 originated in the United States, Italy and Spain. Nucleic acid was either cDNA or gDNA, and it came from T cells, B-cell-depleted T cells, or PBMCs.

This clone was observed a single time. The CDR3 has 17 amino acids. After removal of 6 bases from V and 4 bases from J, the junction contained 13 bases not matched to a gene. Germline V gene lookup returns CDR1 SGHRS and CDR2 YFSETQ. Authors' data handling: For nucleated cells, counts were estimated from reference gene primer amplification. Some clones are missing from TCRdb's copy, which holds only in-frame ones; the method was immunoSEQ multiplex PCR. The V and J calls and clone size come from that table; D and trimming were worked out from the DNA. The sample yields roughly 50,000 clones, roughly 80% seen once.

The TCR comes from an older woman with acute or convalescent COVID-19. The chain links TRBV5-1 to TRBJ1-1, with TRBD1 matching 12 bases. The sample taken for sequencing was peripheral blood. The CDR3 DNA follows: TGCGCCAGCACAACCGGGACAGGGGGCATGAGGGGCACTGAAGCTTTCTTT. Residues: CASTTGTGGMRGTEAFF.